A single sample gave rise to the 29 T cell receptor beta chains below, sequenced in a study of T cell responses to AZD1222 COVID-19 vaccine. Here immunoSEQ multiplex PCR was the method, and the copy in TCRdb shows in-frame clones only, minus some. The table has roughly 120,000 clones, 70% to 90% seen once. The sample here was peripheral blood, taken on day 0 of MenACWY control vaccination. Receptor source: an adult in good health.

The J gene is TRBJ1-2, the V gene TRBV6-2 or TRBV6-3; TRBD1 aligns across 8 bases. Per the germline V gene, CDR1 is MNHEY and CDR2 is SVGEGT. This CDR3 has 16 residues. V shed 0 bases, J shed 4 bases, and the junction held 7 bases outside the gene matches. CDR3 sequence (DNA): TGTGCCAGCAGTTACTCAGCGGGACAGGCGTTCTATGGCTACACCTTC. Translation gives CASSYSAGQAFYGYTF.

The chain employs TRBV5-4 and TRBJ2-7, with TRBD1 identical over 8 bases. The CDR3 totals 15 residues. Germline V gene lookup returns CDR1 SGHNT and CDR2 YYREEE (reference sequence). V lost 1 base and J lost 3; bases outside the gene matches: 6. The CDR3 region is CASSLTDRGGYEQYF. DNA of the CDR3: TGTGCCAGCAGCTTGACAGACAGGGGTGGCTACGAGCAGTACTTC.

The genes are TRBV2 and TRBJ2-7; possible D gene TRBD2, 5 bases. CDR1 and CDR2 (germline): SNHLY, FYNNEI. This CDR3 is built from 14 residues. V dropped 7 bases and J dropped 3 bases, with 16 bases sitting between them. This chain's CDR3 is CASTRTRESYEQYF. The CDR3 DNA reads TGTGCCAGCACTCGAACGAGGGAGAGCTACGAGCAGTACTTC.

The chain carries TRBV19 and TRBJ1-5; TRBD1 is a possible D gene (5 bases). The CDR3 length is 14 residues. V was cut by 9 bases and J by 4 bases, with 16 bases left in between. Germline V gene sequence: CDR1 LNHDA, CDR2 SQIVND (reference sequence). The CDR3, as DNA: TGTGCCAGCGCTGAGGGGCCACGGAATCAGCCCCAGCATTTT. Translated: CASAEGPRNQPQHF.

The chain employs TRBV18 and TRBJ1-3; TRBD1 is a possible D gene (5 bases). This CDR3 spans 15 amino acids. From germline, CDR1 is KGHSH and CDR2 LQKENI. The V end lost 3 bases, the J end lost 0 bases, and 9 bases lay between the germline ends. DNA of the CDR3: TGTGCCAGCTCACCGGGCAGGGTCTCTGGAAACACCATATATTTT. Translation: CASSPGRVSGNTIYF.

The genes are TRBV7-3 and TRBJ1-1; tentative D call: TRBD1 (6 bases). The CDR3 totals 14 residues. Looked up from germline, CDR1 is SGHTA and CDR2 is FQGTGA. The ends were cut back, 4 bases at V and 1 base at J, with 10 bases in the middle. The CDR3 is CASSSGQTNTEAFF. CDR3 in DNA: TGTGCCAGCAGCTCTGGACAGACGAACACTGAAGCTTTCTTT. The full variable domain, its missing parts supplied by reference TRBV7-3 and TRBJ1-1, is GAGVSQTPSNKVTEKGKYVELRCDPISGHTALYWYRQSLGQGPEFLIYFQGTGAADDSGLPNDRFFAVRPEGSVSTLKIQRTERGDSAVYLCASSSGQTNTEAFFGQGTRLTVV.

This clone was picked up a small number of times. The chain employs TRBV6-5 and TRBJ1-4, with D perhaps matching TRBD1 (5 bases). This CDR3 contains 13 residues. CDR1 is MNHEY and CDR2 is SVGAGI in the germline V gene. With 7 bases removed from V and 3 bases from J, the gap between germline ends came to 9 bases. The CDR3 sequence: CASKTVSNEKLFF. In DNA form, the CDR3 reads TGTGCCAGCAAGACAGTTTCTAATGAAAAACTGTTTTTT.

The gene calls are TRBV29-1 and TRBJ2-3; 8 positions match TRBD2. The germline CDR1 and CDR2 sequences are SQVTM and ANQGSEA. Germline trimming cut 6 bases from V and 1 base from J; bases unmatched to any gene: 15. The CDR3 contains 17 residues. The DNA of the CDR3 is TGCAGCGTGTACGAAGGGGGGCATAGCGGGGGCACAGATACGCAGTATTTT. Its protein product is CSVYEGGHSGGTDTQYF.

The chain joins TRBV4-2 to TRBJ2-5, with D unclear. The CDR3 contains 13 residues. From germline, CDR1 is LGHNA and CDR2 YNFKEQ. Trimming removed 5 bases at V and 0 bases at J, with 7 bases between. The CDR3 DNA reads TGTGCCAGCAGCTTGGGAAACCAAGAGACCCAGTACTTC. Protein product: CASSLGNQETQYF.

This chain uses TRBV6-5 with TRBJ1-6; D is perhaps TRBD1 (5 bases). V lost 7 bases to trimming and J lost 7 bases, with 14 bases between them. Germline CDR1 is MNHEY and CDR2 is SVGAGI. The length of the CDR3 is 14 residues. CDR3 sequence reads: CASTRDLRNSPLHF. In DNA, the CDR3 is TGTGCCAGCACCCGGGACCTTAGAAATTCACCCCTCCACTTT.

This chain links TRBV4-3 with TRBJ2-2; no clear D. Trimming took 5 bases from V and 4 from J, leaving 20 bases between them. The CDR3 is 17 amino acids. The germline gives CDR1 LGHNA, CDR2 YSLEER. CDR3 sequence: CASSARGSPRGTGELFF. CDR3 nucleotide sequence: TGCGCCAGCAGCGCAAGAGGATCACCCAGAGGCACCGGGGAGCTGTTTTTT.

This clone was seen a handful of times. This CDR3 is CASSLDSFYGYTF. The CDR3 coding sequence is TGTGCCAGCAGCTTAGACAGCTTCTATGGCTACACCTTC. The J gene is TRBJ1-2, the V gene TRBV7-9; D gene ambiguous. The germline V gene encodes CDR1 SEHNR and CDR2 FQNEAQ (reference sequence). There are 13 residues in the CDR3. Deletions cut 1 base from V and 4 bases from J, with 7 bases between.

The gene calls are TRBV3-1 (or the pseudogene TRBV3-2) and TRBJ1-1, with D maybe TRBD1 (5 bases). This CDR3 is 14 amino acids long. The germline V and J ends were trimmed by 5 bases and 3 bases, with 13 bases remaining between them. Germline loops: CDR1 LGHDT, CDR2 YNNKEL (reference sequence). CDR3 amino acids: CASSAVRGDTEAFF. CDR3 nucleotide sequence: TGTGCCAGCAGCGCTGTTCGGGGGGACACTGAAGCTTTCTTT.

This clone was observed once. V gene TRBV2 combines with J gene TRBJ2-7; 10 bases are a match to TRBD2. Trimming removed 4 bases from V and 0 bases from J; junction bases left unmatched: 3. Germline lookup yields CDR1 SNHLY and CDR2 FYNNEI. This CDR3 comprises 15 residues. The CDR3 nucleotides are TGTGCCAGCAGTGTTAGCGGGGGGAGCTCCTACGAGCAGTACTTC. It specifies CASSVSGGSSYEQYF.

The V call is TRBV28, the J call TRBJ1-2; D is possibly TRBD1 (6 bases). CDR1 is MDHEN and CDR2 is SYDVKM in the germline V gene. This CDR3 comprises 14 residues. V was clipped by 6 bases and J by 6 bases, with 17 bases between them. The CDR3 reads CASRKPGQLDGYTF. CDR3 nucleotides: TGTGCCAGCAGGAAACCTGGACAGTTGGATGGCTACACCTTC.

This clone turned up a few times. The chain links TRBV7-3 to TRBJ2-7; tentatively, D is TRBD2 (6 bases). V was clipped by 1 base and J by 0 bases, with 10 bases between them. The CDR3 is made up of 15 amino acids. CDR1 and CDR2 from the germline V gene are SGHTA and FQGTGA. CDR3 protein: CASSLISGVSYEQYF. CDR3 nucleotide sequence: TGTGCCAGCAGCTTAATTTCGGGGGTCTCCTACGAGCAGTACTTC.

J is TRBJ2-3 and V is TRBV5-1; D unresolved. V was trimmed by 3 bases and J by 1 base, leaving 6 bases between them. The CDR3 extends over 13 amino acids. The germline V gene encodes CDR1 SGHRS and CDR2 YFSETQ. CDR3 sequence reads: CASSSVGTDTQYF. DNA of the CDR3: TGCGCCAGCAGCTCCGTAGGCACAGATACGCAGTATTTT.

With respect to this clone: This likely comes from a read error, as the CDR3 has no conserved phenylalanine or tryptophan at its end. The limits of the CDR3 on the DNA are not certain, so only TCRdb's listed CDR3 is given. This chain links TRBV28 with TRBJ2-6; the D call in the table, TRBD1, was not verified against the DNA. The CDR3 has 10 amino acids, counting both end residues. Germline V gene data show CDR1 as MDHEN and CDR2 as SYDVKM. CDR3 protein: CASSSFNQGT.

The chain carries TRBV18 and TRBJ2-7, with 10 bases that match TRBD1. J lost 2 bases, V lost 5 bases, and 6 bases had no gene match. The CDR3 is made up of 15 amino acids. The V gene's germline CDR1 is KGHSH and CDR2 LQKENI. In DNA, the CDR3 is TGTGCCAGCTCAGGAGGGACAGGGGAGCCCTACGAGCAGTACTTC. Its translation is CASSGGTGEPYEQYF.

The chain uses TRBV7-2 and TRBJ2-1; D perhaps matches TRBD2 (7 bases). Germline V lookup: CDR1 SGHTA, CDR2 FQGNSA. V was pared by 5 bases and J by 4 bases, with 18 bases between. This CDR3 is built from 16 residues. CDR3: CASSPGWGGQYNEQFF. The CDR3 nucleotides are TGTGCCAGCAGCCCCGGCTGGGGGGGGCAGTACAATGAGCAGTTCTTC.

J is TRBJ1-2 and V is TRBV6-5; no firm D call. This CDR3 region has 14 residues. CDR1 is MNHEY and CDR2 is SVGAGI in the germline V gene. V lost 3 bases to trimming and J lost 4 bases, with 12 bases between them. CDR3: CASSYGVAGYGYTF. The CDR3 DNA sequence: TGTGCCAGCAGTTATGGGGTCGCGGGCTATGGCTACACCTTC.

The J gene is TRBJ2-3, the V gene TRBV5-1; 8 bases are shared with TRBD2. The CDR3 runs to 14 residues. J was trimmed by 2 bases and V by 4 bases; bases with no gene match: 3. The V gene's germline CDR1 is SGHRS and CDR2 YFSETQ. The CDR3 nucleotides are TGCGCCAGCAGCGGGCGGGAGGTCACAGATACGCAGTATTTT. Translation: CASSGREVTDTQYF.

The genes are TRBV7-2 and TRBJ2-1; tentatively, D is TRBD2 (5 bases). Per germline, CDR1 SGHTA and CDR2 FQGNSA. The CDR3 has 15 residues. V was trimmed by 5 bases and J by 8 bases, leaving 19 bases between them. CDR3 nucleotide sequence: TGTGCCAGCAGCCCCCGGAGGCAGGTTTGGGATGAGCAGTTCTTC. It is translated as CASSPRRQVWDEQFF.

This chain links TRBV27 with TRBJ2-7, with D possibly being TRBD1 (6 bases). The CDR3 is 14 amino acids. Trimming removed 5 bases from V and 2 bases from J, with 13 bases in between. The germline V gene has CDR1 MNHEY and CDR2 SMNVEV (reference sequence). The CDR3 nucleotides read TGTGCCAGCAGTGAGCTGGACAGAGCCTACGAGCAGTACTTC. This gives the protein CASSELDRAYEQYF.

The chain combines TRBV28 with TRBJ2-7; D is possibly TRBD1 or TRBD2 (5 bases each). The CDR3 is 14 amino acids. Trimming took off 2 bases at V and 4 bases at J, with 12 bases between the two ends. Germline values: CDR1 MDHEN, CDR2 SYDVKM. As DNA, the CDR3 is TGTGCCAGCAGTTTAGAGGGGCCCCCTTACGAGCAGTACTTC. Its translation is CASSLEGPPYEQYF.

The chain joins TRBV19 to TRBJ1-2; no reliable D call. V was trimmed by 5 bases and J by 2 bases, leaving 15 bases between them. The CDR3 totals 15 residues. Germline V CDR1 and CDR2: LNHDA, SQIVND (reference sequence). This CDR3 reads CASSPNLDLNYGYTF. The DNA for the CDR3 is TGTGCCAGTAGTCCTAATCTGGACCTAAACTATGGCTACACCTTC.

This clone came up once. The V call is TRBV24-1, the J call TRBJ2-7; D call uncertain. Germline V gene data show CDR1 as KGHDR and CDR2 as SFDVKD. V was shortened by 3 bases and J by 4 bases, with 9 bases between the two germline ends. The CDR3 totals 13 residues. The CDR3 protein is CATSDPGNYEQYF. The CDR3 bases are TGTGCCACCAGTGATCCTGGGAATTACGAGCAGTACTTC.

The rearrangement joins TRBV24-1 to TRBJ1-5, with D uncertain. Trimming shortened V by 2 bases and J by 2 bases, and 15 bases separated the two germline ends. The CDR3 is 17 residues long. The V gene's germline CDR1 is KGHDR and CDR2 SFDVKD. CDR3 amino acids: CATSDSAAANGNQPQHF. CDR3 sequence (DNA): TGTGCCACCAGTGATTCGGCGGCGGCGAATGGCAATCAGCCCCAGCATTTT.

J is TRBJ1-2 and V is TRBV19; D perhaps matches TRBD1 (5 bases). V was clipped by 4 bases and J by 2 bases, with 14 bases between them. The CDR3 length is 15 residues. Germline V gives CDR1 LNHDA, CDR2 SQIVND (reference sequence). CDR3 DNA sequence: TGTGCCAGTAGTACCCTAAGTCAGGGAAACTATGGCTACACCTTC. This encodes CASSTLSQGNYGYTF. The full variable domain, in which reference TRBV19 and TRBJ1-2 provide the parts outside the CDR3, is DGGITQSPKYLFRKEGQNVTLSCEQNLNHDAMYWYRQDPGQGLRLIYYSQIVNDFQKGDIAEGYSVSREKKESFPLTVTSAQKNPTAFYLCASSTLSQGNYGYTFGSGTRLTVV.